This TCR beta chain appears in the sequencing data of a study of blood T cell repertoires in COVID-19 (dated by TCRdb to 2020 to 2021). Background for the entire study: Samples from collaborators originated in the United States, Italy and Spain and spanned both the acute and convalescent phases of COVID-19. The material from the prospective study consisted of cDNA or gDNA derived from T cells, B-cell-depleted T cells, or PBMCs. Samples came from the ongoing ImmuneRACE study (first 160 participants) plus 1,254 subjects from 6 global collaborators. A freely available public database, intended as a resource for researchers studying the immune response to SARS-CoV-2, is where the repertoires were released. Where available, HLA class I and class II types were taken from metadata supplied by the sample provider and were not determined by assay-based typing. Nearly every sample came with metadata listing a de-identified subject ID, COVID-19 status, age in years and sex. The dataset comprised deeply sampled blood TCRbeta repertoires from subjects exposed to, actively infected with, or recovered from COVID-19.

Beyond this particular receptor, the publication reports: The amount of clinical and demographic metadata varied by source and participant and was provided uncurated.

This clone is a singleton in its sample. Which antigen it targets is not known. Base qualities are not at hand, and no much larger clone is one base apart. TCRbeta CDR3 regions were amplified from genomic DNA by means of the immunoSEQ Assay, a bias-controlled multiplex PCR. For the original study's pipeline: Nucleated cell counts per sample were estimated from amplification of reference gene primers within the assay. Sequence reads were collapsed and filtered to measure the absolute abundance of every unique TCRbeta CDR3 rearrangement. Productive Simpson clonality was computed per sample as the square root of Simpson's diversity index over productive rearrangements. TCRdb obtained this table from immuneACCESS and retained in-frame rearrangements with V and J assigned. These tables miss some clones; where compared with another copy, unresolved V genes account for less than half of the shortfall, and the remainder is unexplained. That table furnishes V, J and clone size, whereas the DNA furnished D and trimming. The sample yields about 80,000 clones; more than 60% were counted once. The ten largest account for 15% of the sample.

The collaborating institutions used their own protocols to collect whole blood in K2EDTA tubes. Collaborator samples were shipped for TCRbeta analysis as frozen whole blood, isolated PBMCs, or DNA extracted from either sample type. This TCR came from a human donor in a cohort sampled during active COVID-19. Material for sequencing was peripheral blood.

The CDR3 here reads CASSTRLAGGPGSADTQYF. The DNA reads TGTGCCAGTAGTACCCGACTAGCGGGGGGGCCGGGAAGCGCAGATACGCAGTATTTT. Recombination linked TRBV19 to TRBJ2-3; 14 junctional bases match TRBD2. The CDR3 numbers 19 residues from cysteine through phenylalanine. The retained sequence is limited to the CDR3, 57 bases, with the frame set at the first base. The germline V end is reduced by 4 bases and the J end by 4 bases; junction bases left unmatched: 13. Sequences LNHDA (CDR1) and SQIVND (CDR2) are obtained from the germline V gene (reference sequence).